A selection of T cell receptor beta chains follows, all from one sample in a study of beta chain features in type 1 diabetes. The method was immunoSEQ multiplex PCR; TCRdb's version includes in-frame clones alone and lacks a portion of them. The table has roughly 400,000 clones, over 8.5% seen once. Sequenced input: central memory CD4+ T cells from blood. These receptors were taken from a man aged 30 to 45 with type 1 diabetes. Both conserved end residues are trimmed from each CDR3.

TRBJ2-1	TRBV5-1	ASNPLAALQNEQF
TRBJ2-1	TRBV2	ASRVLAGGPHEQF
TRBJ1-1	TRBV5-5	ASSLDTNTEAF
TRBJ1-1	TRBV7-6	ASSITGTGLMNTEAF
TRBJ1-2	TRBV28	ASSSSGRGYGYT
TRBJ2-6	TRBV6-1	ASSQGRKSGANVLT
TRBJ1-2	TRBV11-2	ASSLGWSGYGYT
TRBJ2-1	TRBV7-9	ASSLSGGNNEQF
TRBJ1-1	TRBV5-4	ASSWDKANTEAF
TRBJ2-5	TRBV11-2	ASSLGPRSQETQY
TRBJ2-5	TRBV28	ASSSRGTFEETQY
TRBJ2-2	TRBV9	ASSVGLAGRGGELF
TRBJ2-1	TRBV10-3	AISEPGTGRWGGQF
TRBJ2-1	TRBV9	ASSARTDNEQF
TRBJ1-2	TRBV7-9	ASSSDWGGGYT
TRBJ1-4	TRBV11-2	ASSLEDGEKLF
TRBJ2-3	TRBV7-2	ASSLTSGWGDTQY
TRBJ1-2	TRBV5-1	ASSFQSGQPYGYT
TRBJ2-2	TRBV27	ASSLRRRGHPGTSENTGELF
TRBJ2-5	TRBV11-1	ASSRKTGRQETQY
TRBJ2-7	TRBV29-1	SEQGGSSYEQY
TRBJ2-7	TRBV27	ASSSRDRGYEQY
TRBJ2-6	TRBV6-5	ASRPFSGANVLT
TRBJ2-1	TRBV4-1	ASSPSTGMSYNEQF
TRBJ1-2	TRBV11-2	ASSPTGVGAGYT
TRBJ1-5	TRBV10-1	ASSERTGEKPQH
TRBJ1-2	TRBV28	ASRLTGLTNYGYT
TRBJ2-7	TRBV27	ASSFSGISRSEQY
TRBJ2-3	TRBV28	ASTLGGDTQY
TRBJ2-7	TRBV9	ASSSRPYEQY
TRBJ2-2	TRBV19	ASSIMVRSGGFGELF
TRBJ1-1	TRBV11-3	ASSFDGMNTEAF
TRBJ1-4	TRBV7-9	ASRTANEKLF
TRBJ2-7	TRBV20-1	SAAVPAEQY
TRBJ1-1	TRBV6-5	AGTQGTLNTEAF
-	TRBV28	ASSPGQGRGYEQY